The rows below give T cell receptor beta chains drawn from one sample of a study of blood T cell repertoires in COVID-19. TCRdb's copy holds only in-frame clones and misses some; the assay was immunoSEQ multiplex PCR. The sample holds 30,000 to 50,000 clones, around 87% seen once. Sequences were obtained from peripheral blood. These receptors were taken from a man aged 50 to 59 with active or convalescent COVID-19. The CDR3 runs from the conserved cysteine through the conserved F or W. Each record gives: V gene, J gene, CDR3 protein.

TRBV3-1/TRBV3-2	TRBJ1-6	CASSQRQGDGPLHF
TRBV5-1	TRBJ2-5	CASSLDQSPSETQYF
TRBV3-1/TRBV3-2	TRBJ1-1	CASSQEGWTGRTEAFF
TRBV2	TRBJ1-4	CASSGQGITEKLFF
TRBV7-3	TRBJ2-3	CASSQGADTQYF
TRBV5-6	TRBJ1-4	CASSLGQLGKLFF
TRBV14	TRBJ1-1	CASSQEYRGTEAFF
TRBV7-8	TRBJ1-4	CASSRGRPTGGGREYEKLFF
TRBV7-3	TRBJ2-3	CASSLQGGLDTQYF
TRBV28	TRBJ2-7	CASSLRSPPSF
TRBV4-1	TRBJ1-2	CASSHQGPGGYTF
TRBV7-2	TRBJ1-5	CASSSTGNSQHF
TRBV3-1/TRBV3-2	TRBJ1-2	CASSQDPGEWYGYTF
TRBV5-1	TRBJ2-2	CASSGGQRNTGELFF
TRBV9	TRBJ2-1	CASSVAARNEQFF
TRBV24-1	TRBJ2-2	CPPRALGAGGPGRTGELFF
TRBV2	TRBJ2-3	CASSESALAEGDTQYF
TRBV12-3/TRBV12-4	TRBJ1-1	CASQGMNTEAFF
TRBV11-2	TRBJ2-1	CASSLDRALARNNEQFF
TRBV15	TRBJ2-1	CATRMAGPYNEQFF
TRBV18	TRBJ2-1	CASSPPGGTGDRNEQFF
TRBV18	TRBJ1-2	CASSQGTGDNYGYTF
TRBV18	TRBJ1-2	CASSTQGQSANYGYTF
TRBV11-2	TRBJ2-5	CASSRSTRETQYF
TRBV5-5	TRBJ2-3	CASSKTAGTSRGKRTDTQYF
TRBV9	TRBJ1-6	CASSVDPRGTQDSPLHF
TRBV30	TRBJ1-2	CAWSPPDKGETF